Below are 30 T cell receptor beta chains sequenced from a single sample in a study of metastatic and nonmetastatic thyroid tumors. Using MiXCR, TCRdb reanalyzed the PCR reads. This sample yields around 5,400 clones, of which approximately 32% are seen a single time; more than 20% belongs to the top ten. Thyroid surgery was preceded by no treatment in any patient. The sequenced sample consisted of adjacent normal tissue. The receptor source for this set is a female donor with papillary thyroid cancer or a benign thyroid nodule (not recorded which). Some clones in this sample may be carry-over from other donors' samples.

The V and J genes are TRBV11-2 and TRBJ2-3, with a weak D call TRBD1 (6 bases). This CDR3 is 16 amino acids long. Trimming removed 2 bases from V and 6 bases from J, with 18 bases in between. The germline gives CDR1 SGHAT, CDR2 FQNNGV. In DNA, the CDR3 is TGTGCCAGCAGCTTAATAGGCAGGGGATTCTCCGATACGCAGTATTTT. As protein: CASSLIGRGFSDTQYF.

Judged by abundance, this clone is large. The rearrangement links TRBV7-8 to TRBJ2-7; no clear D gene. Germline loops: CDR1 SGHVS, CDR2 FQNEAQ. The V and J ends lost 1 base and 3 bases respectively, with 10 bases between them. The CDR3 loop spans 14 amino acids. The CDR3 sequence is CASSLVEGVYEQYF. CDR3 in DNA: TGTGCCAGCAGCTTAGTCGAAGGAGTCTACGAGCAGTACTTC.

The gene calls are TRBV6-1 and TRBJ1-2; no definite D call. The CDR3 has 10 residues. V dropped 5 bases and J dropped 5 bases, with 3 bases sitting between them. Germline values: CDR1 MNHNS, CDR2 SASEGT. For the CDR3, the DNA is TGTGCCAGCAGTACTTATGGCTACACCTTC. Translating it yields CASSTYGYTF.

This clone was seen more than once but under ten times. The chain links TRBV28 to TRBJ2-7; no firm D call. This CDR3 has 15 amino acids. CDR1 is MDHEN and CDR2 is SYDVKM in the germline V gene. Trimming removed 3 bases at V and 7 bases at J, with 19 bases between. The CDR3 nucleotides read TGTGCCAGCAGTTTCACCTCGCTGAGTCAAGGGGAGCAGTACTTC. This gives the protein CASSFTSLSQGEQYF.

This clone is medium-sized. The chain uses TRBV7-8 and TRBJ1-1, with 8 bases matching TRBD1. J gave up 6 bases and V 6 bases, and 15 bases lay outside the gene matches. CDR1 is SGHVS, CDR2 FQNEAQ, per germline. CDR3 length equals 16 residues. As DNA, the CDR3 is TGTGCCAGCAGTTCTGCTAGGACAGGGATCGAGTCTGAAGCTTTCTTT. Translating gives CASSSARTGIESEAFF. The whole variable domain, filled in from reference TRBV7-8 and TRBJ1-1, reads GAGVSQSPRYKVAKRGQDVALRCDPISGHVSLFWYQQALGQGPEFLTYFQNEAQLDKSGLPSDRFFAERPEGSVSTLKIQRTQQEDSAVYLCASSSARTGIESEAFFGQGTRLTVV.

This chain connects TRBV6-1 to TRBJ2-3, with D unresolved. Germline CDR1 is MNHNS and CDR2 is SASEGT. CDR3 length equals 15 residues. V lost 9 bases, J lost 6 bases, and 22 bases lay in between. The CDR3 sequence: CARSPTDSQLDTQYF. CDR3 in DNA: TGTGCCAGGAGTCCCACTGACTCTCAGTTGGATACGCAGTATTTT.

The J gene is TRBJ2-1, the V gene TRBV9; TRBD1 aligns across 11 bases. Trimming cost V 4 bases and J 3 bases; bases outside gene matches: 9. CDR3 size: 17 residues. CDR1 and CDR2 (germline): SGDLS, YYNGEE. The CDR3 DNA reads as TGTGCCAGCAGCTCGGGCTCCGGGACAGGGGGCTACAATGAGCAGTTCTTC. Residues: CASSSGSGTGGYNEQFF.

There are a few counts of this clone. This chain connects TRBV12-3 or TRBV12-4 to TRBJ2-1; TRBD2 matches at 9 bases. J lost 5 bases, V lost 6 bases, and 5 bases had no gene match. The CDR3 sequence is 14 residues long. The CDR3 DNA reads TGTGCCAGCAGGCCGCGGGGGGGCCACAATGAGCAGTTCTTC. This sequence encodes CASRPRGGHNEQFF.

As for this clone: A read error may account for a junction end that differs from germline. The chain joins TRBV6-2 or TRBV6-3 to TRBJ2-5, with D possibly being TRBD1 (6 bases). Germline CDR1 reads MNHEY; CDR2 reads SVGEGT. CDR3 size: 14 residues. CDR3 DNA: TGTGCCAGCACCATAACAGGGTTCCAAGGCACCCATTCCTTC. Amino acid sequence: CASTITGFQGTHSF.

The rearrangement joins TRBV9 to TRBJ1-2; D ambiguous. The germline CDR1 and CDR2 sequences are SGDLS and YYNGEE. There are 15 residues in the CDR3. Trimming pared 0 bases from V and 1 base from J, leaving 10 bases between. CDR3 in DNA: TGTGCCAGCAGCGTAGGTGTCATCGATAACTATGGCTACACCTTC. Translated, it gives CASSVGVIDNYGYTF. Based on the CDR3 plus reference TRBV9 and TRBJ1-2, the full variable domain is DSGVTQTPKHLITATGQRVTLRCSPRSGDLSVYWYQQSLDQGLQFLIQYYNGEERAKGNILERFSAQQFPDLHSELNLSSLELGDSALYFCASSVGVIDNYGYTFGSGTRLTVV.

The genes are TRBV11-2 and TRBJ2-1; 9 nucleotides align to TRBD2. The CDR3 has 15 residues. The trim removed 6 bases at V and 5 bases at J, leaving 8 bases unmatched. CDR1 is SGHAT and CDR2 is FQNNGV in the germline V gene. The CDR3 protein is CASRSAGGPDNEQFF. The CDR3 nucleotides read TGTGCCAGCAGGTCGGCGGGAGGGCCGGACAATGAGCAGTTCTTC.

Judged by abundance, this clone is large (0.1 to 1%). The chain links TRBV27 to TRBJ2-7; 11 bases align to TRBD1. The J segment lost 4 bases and the V segment lost 4 bases, leaving 3 bases of the junction unmatched. This CDR3 is built from 14 residues. CDR1 and CDR2 (germline): MNHEY, SMNVEV (reference sequence). The CDR3 region is CASSSDRGLYEQYF. The DNA for the CDR3 is TGTGCCAGCAGTTCGGACAGGGGGCTGTACGAGCAGTACTTC.

On this clone: At one end, the junction sequence differs from germline, possibly due to a read error. The chain has TRBV7-2 and TRBJ1-6; the D is unclear. This CDR3 has 15 residues. The germline CDR1 and CDR2 sequences are SGHTA and FQGNSA. Written as DNA, the CDR3 is TGTGCCAGCAGACCACCTTTTTCCTATAATTCGCCCCTCCACTTT. It encodes CASRPPFSYNSPLHF.

By share, this clone counts as large. This sequence joins TRBV6-6 and TRBJ1-2; possible D gene TRBD1, 5 bases. The CDR3 runs 13 residues. Germline CDR1 reads MNHNY; CDR2 reads SVGAGI (reference sequence). The V end was cut by 1 base, the J end by 8 bases, with 11 bases between. CDR3 in amino acids: CASSYFQGRGYTF. For the CDR3, the DNA is TGTGCCAGCAGTTACTTCCAGGGAAGAGGCTACACCTTC.

This clone has a handful of counts. The gene calls are TRBV20-1 and TRBJ2-2; D call uncertain. Germline loops: CDR1 DFQATT, CDR2 SNEGSKA (reference sequence). This CDR3 contains 13 residues. Trimming took 6 bases from V and 4 from J, leaving 12 bases between them. This chain's CDR3 is CSATDLSTGELFF. In nucleotides, the CDR3 is TGCAGTGCAACGGATCTCTCCACCGGGGAGCTGTTTTTT.

Judged by abundance, this clone is medium-sized. The rearrangement links TRBV13 to TRBJ1-6; TRBD1 matches at 8 bases. The CDR3 is made up of 19 amino acids. V dropped 4 bases and J dropped 6; count of bases not matched to a gene: 17. CDR1 is PRHDT and CDR2 is FYEKMQ in the germline V gene (reference sequence). DNA for the CDR3: TGTGCCAGCAGCTCCGACGGGACAGGCCGCCTGAGAATTAATTCACCCCTCCACTTT. Protein sequence: CASSSDGTGRLRINSPLHF.

This sequence joins TRBV6-2 or TRBV6-3 and TRBJ2-7, with TRBD2 identical over 7 bases. Germline CDR1 and CDR2: MNHEY and SVGEGT. V lost 6 bases and J lost 7; bases outside the gene matches: 18. CDR3 length: 16 amino acids. The DNA of the CDR3 is TGTGCCAGCAGCCCTACTTCTCTAGCGGTCCGAGAGGAGCAGTACTTC. It yields the protein CASSPTSLAVREEQYF.

The table lists this clone with a few counts. The rearrangement joins TRBV6-1 to TRBJ2-1, with TRBD2 matching 12 bases. Per the germline V gene, CDR1 is MNHNS and CDR2 is SASEGT. V shed 6 bases and J 7 bases; nucleotides not matched to a gene: 4. CDR3 length equals 14 residues. The CDR3 sequence is CASSRLAGANEQFF. DNA of the CDR3: TGTGCCAGCAGCAGACTAGCGGGAGCGAATGAGCAGTTCTTC.

This clone was counted between two and nine times. Here the CDR3 reads CASRGGSSNQPQHF. CDR3 in DNA: TGTGCCAGCCGAGGGGGGAGTAGCAATCAGCCCCAGCATTTT. V is TRBV12-3 or TRBV12-4 and J is TRBJ1-5; a weak D match, TRBD1 (6 bases). CDR3 length: 14 residues. Trimming cost V 8 bases and J 0 bases, with 11 bases left between them.

This clone appeared once. The gene calls are TRBV11-3 and TRBJ2-2; weak D call: TRBD1 (5 bases). The CDR3 covers 13 residues. Trimming cost V 5 bases and J 6 bases, with 10 bases left between them. CDR1 and CDR2 from the germline V gene are SGHNT and YENEEA. The CDR3 spells CASSPGSAGELFF. As DNA, the CDR3 is TGTGCCAGCAGCCCAGGGTCGGCCGGGGAGCTGTTTTTT.

This chain connects TRBV6-5 to TRBJ2-7; no reliable D call. CDR1 is MNHEY and CDR2 is SVGAGI in the germline V gene. Between the trimmed V and J ends, which lost 2 bases and 1 base, there was a span of 6 bases. The CDR3 sequence is 13 residues long. The CDR3 loop is CASSYVGSYEQYF. CDR3 nucleotides: TGTGCCAGCAGTTACGTGGGGTCCTACGAGCAGTACTTC.

This clone was seen only a few times. The chain carries TRBV6-1 and TRBJ2-3, with D possibly TRBD1 on 6 matching bases. Germline lookup yields CDR1 MNHNS and CDR2 SASEGT. This CDR3 has 15 amino acids. The ends were cut back, 6 bases at V and 1 base at J, with 14 bases in the middle. Here the CDR3 reads CASSVGSGGTDTQYF. CDR3 in DNA: TGTGCCAGCAGCGTTGGGTCAGGGGGCACAGATACGCAGTATTTT.

This clone has only a few counts. The chain is built from TRBV27 and TRBJ2-3; D ambiguous. The germline V gene encodes CDR1 MNHEY and CDR2 SMNVEV (reference sequence). Trimming took 5 bases from V and 0 from J, leaving 12 bases between them. The CDR3 totals 15 residues. The CDR3 region is CASSPLPGSTDTQYF. The DNA of the CDR3 is TGTGCCAGCAGTCCCCTGCCCGGGAGCACAGATACGCAGTATTTT.

The gene calls are TRBV6-1 and TRBJ2-2; 7 bases are a match to TRBD1. V gave up 6 bases and J gave up 1 base; unmatched junction bases: 2. CDR3 size: 14 residues. Germline CDR1 MNHNS, CDR2 SASEGT. CDR3 sequence (DNA): TGTGCCAGCAGACGGACAGGGAACACCGGGGAGCTGTTTTTT. Protein sequence: CASRRTGNTGELFF.

The chain carries TRBV7-2 and TRBJ2-7; 8 positions agree with TRBD2. J was trimmed by 5 bases and V by 0 bases; bases with no gene match: 3. Germline CDR1 SGHTA, CDR2 FQGNSA. The CDR3 is made up of 14 amino acids. The CDR3 sequence is CASSLASGAHEQYF. CDR3 in DNA: TGTGCCAGCAGCTTAGCTAGCGGGGCCCACGAGCAGTACTTC. The variable domain in full, with the rest retrieved from reference TRBV7-2 and TRBJ2-7, is GAGVSQSPSNKVTEKGKDVELRCDPISGHTALYWYRQSLGQGLEFLIYFQGNSAPDKSGLPSDRFSAERTGGSVSTLTIQRTQQEDSAVYLCASSLASGAHEQYFGPGTRLTVT.

This clone turned up a few times. No conserved phenylalanine or tryptophan is present at the end of the CDR3, so a read error is the likely explanation. CDR3 DNA sequence: TGTGCCAGCAGAGCAGGGTACGGGGAGCTGTTTCTT. Translated: CASRAGYGELFL. V and J are TRBV12-3 or TRBV12-4 and TRBJ2-2; D might be TRBD1 (5 bases). V lost 6 bases and J 7 bases, leaving 9 bases between the germline ends. This CDR3 is built from 12 residues.

This clone was recorded a few times. The gene calls are TRBV6-2 or TRBV6-3 and TRBJ2-7; D ambiguous. This CDR3 is built from 13 residues. V dropped 0 bases and J dropped 6 bases, with 9 bases sitting between them. Germline CDR1 reads MNHEY; CDR2 reads SVGEGT. CDR3 coding DNA: TGTGCCAGCAGTTACTCGAGAGGTTTCGAGCAGTACTTC. Amino acids: CASSYSRGFEQYF.

This clone was detected only a few times. The rearrangement uses TRBV2 and TRBJ1-1; a possible D gene is TRBD1 (5 bases). V was clipped by 7 bases and J by 3 bases, with 21 bases between them. The CDR3 runs 16 residues. The V gene's germline CDR1 is SNHLY and CDR2 FYNNEI. Here the CDR3 reads CASTKRRDPSHTEAFF. In nucleotides, the CDR3 is TGTGCCAGCACCAAAAGAAGGGACCCATCTCACACTGAAGCTTTCTTT.

As regards this clone: An end of the junction does not agree with germline; a read error may underlie this. This specimen includes other DNA sequences encoding the same CDR3. J is TRBJ2-2 and V is TRBV6-5; TRBD1 is a possible D gene (6 bases). The CDR3 spans 14 residues. The germline CDR1 and CDR2 sequences are MNHEY and SVGAGI. CDR3 residues: CASSYDRPTGELFF. CDR3 DNA: TGTGCCAGCAGTTACGACAGGCCCACCGGTGAGCTGTTTTTT.

This sequence joins TRBV10-2 and TRBJ2-5, with D unresolved. The CDR3 spans 14 residues. CDR1 WSHSY and CDR2 SAAADI come from the germline V gene. The V gene lost 11 bases and the J gene lost 5 bases, with 21 bases spanning the gap. CDR3 in amino acids: CAGAPSRSVETQYF. The CDR3, as DNA: TGCGCCGGCGCCCCGAGCAGGTCGGTCGAGACCCAGTACTTC.